This TCR beta chain was sequenced for a study of blood T cell repertoires in COVID-19. Overall study: Collection of acute and convalescent COVID-19 samples took place in the United States, Italy and Spain. In each case, the material was cDNA or gDNA derived from T cells, B-cell-depleted T cells, or PBMCs.

Clones were read by immunoSEQ multiplex PCR, and TCRdb kept only the in-frame ones, dropping some. The repertoire holds 150,000 to 200,000 clones, with 80% to 90% as singletons. J was trimmed by 6 bases and V by 3 bases; bases with no gene match: 8. CDR1 and CDR2 (germline): DFQATT, SNEGSKA (reference sequence). This CDR3 contains 15 residues. The V and J genes are TRBV20-1 and TRBJ1-4, with 9 nucleotides matching TRBD1. This TCR came from a man aged 50 to 59 with active or convalescent COVID-19. Sequences were obtained from peripheral blood. CDR3 DNA sequence: TGCAGTGCTAGTACAGGGGGCCGGGTGGATGAAAAACTGTTTTTT. This gives the protein CSASTGGRVDEKLFF.